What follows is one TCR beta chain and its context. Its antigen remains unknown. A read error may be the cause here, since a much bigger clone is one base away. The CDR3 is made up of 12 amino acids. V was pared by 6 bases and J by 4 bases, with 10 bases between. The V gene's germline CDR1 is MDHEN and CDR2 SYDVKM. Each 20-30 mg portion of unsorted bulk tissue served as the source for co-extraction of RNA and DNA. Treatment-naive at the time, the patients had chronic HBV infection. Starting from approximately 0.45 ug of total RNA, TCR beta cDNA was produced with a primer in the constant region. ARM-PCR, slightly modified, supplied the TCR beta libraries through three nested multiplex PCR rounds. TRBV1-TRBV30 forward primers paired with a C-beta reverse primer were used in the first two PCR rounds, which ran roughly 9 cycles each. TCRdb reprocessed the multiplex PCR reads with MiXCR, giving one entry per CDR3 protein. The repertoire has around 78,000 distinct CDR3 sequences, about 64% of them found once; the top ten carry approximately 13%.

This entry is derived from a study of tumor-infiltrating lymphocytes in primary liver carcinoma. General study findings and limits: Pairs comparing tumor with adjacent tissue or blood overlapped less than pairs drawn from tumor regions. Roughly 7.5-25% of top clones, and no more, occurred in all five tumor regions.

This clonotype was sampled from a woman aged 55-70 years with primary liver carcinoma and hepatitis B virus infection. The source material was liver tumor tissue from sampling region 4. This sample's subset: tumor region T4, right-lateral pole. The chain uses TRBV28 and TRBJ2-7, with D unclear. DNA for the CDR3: TGTGCCAGCAGCCTAGGCGATTACGAGCAGTACTTC. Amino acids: CASSLGDYEQYF. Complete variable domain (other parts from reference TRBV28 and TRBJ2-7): DVKVTQSSRYLVKRTGEKVFLECVQDMDHENMFWYRQDPGLGLRLIYFSYDVKMKEKGDIPEGYSVSREKKERFSLILESASTNQTSMYLCASSLGDYEQYFGPGTRLTVT.